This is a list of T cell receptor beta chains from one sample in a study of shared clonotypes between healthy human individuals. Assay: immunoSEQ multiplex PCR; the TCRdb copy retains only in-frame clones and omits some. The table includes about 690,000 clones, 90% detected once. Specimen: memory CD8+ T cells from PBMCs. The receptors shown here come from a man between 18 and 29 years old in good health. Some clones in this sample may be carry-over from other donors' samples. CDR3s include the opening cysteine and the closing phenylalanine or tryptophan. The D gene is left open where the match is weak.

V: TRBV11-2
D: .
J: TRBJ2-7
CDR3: CASSTTGFPTYEQYF

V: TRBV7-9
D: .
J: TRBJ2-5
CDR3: CASSFAAARGQETQYF

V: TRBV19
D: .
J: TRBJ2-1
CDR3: CASRTSPGPYNEQFF

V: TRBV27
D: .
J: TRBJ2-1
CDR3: CASSLSRYNEQFF

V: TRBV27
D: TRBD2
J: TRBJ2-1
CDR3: CASSLRGASGTEQFF

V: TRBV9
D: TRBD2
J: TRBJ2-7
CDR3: CASSSGDGYEQYF

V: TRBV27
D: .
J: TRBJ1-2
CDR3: CASSDAGGSSYGYTF

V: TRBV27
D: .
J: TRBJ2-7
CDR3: CASSSIPGSGAYEQYF

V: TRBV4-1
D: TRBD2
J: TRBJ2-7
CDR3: CASSKLGGEGYFYEQYF

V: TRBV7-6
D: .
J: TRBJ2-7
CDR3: CASSLSGGSYEQYF

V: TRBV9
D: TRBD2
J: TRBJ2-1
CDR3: CASSGGTSGAHNEQFF

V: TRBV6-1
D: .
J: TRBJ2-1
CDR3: CASSASRRNEQFF

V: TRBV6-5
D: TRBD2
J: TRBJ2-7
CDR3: CASSLRGQVPRGVYF

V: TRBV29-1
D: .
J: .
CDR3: CSVEYYGSYEQYF

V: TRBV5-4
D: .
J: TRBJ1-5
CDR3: CASSLDGNQPQHF

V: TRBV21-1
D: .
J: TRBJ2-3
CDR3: CASSSVARQGPCTDTQYF

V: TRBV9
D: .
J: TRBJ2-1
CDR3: CASSLDSPYEQFF

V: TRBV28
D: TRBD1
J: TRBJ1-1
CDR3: CASSLRQGGKAFF

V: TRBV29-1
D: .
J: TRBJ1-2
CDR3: CSVVKTNYGYTF

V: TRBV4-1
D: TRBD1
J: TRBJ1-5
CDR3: CASSQWGQENQPQHF

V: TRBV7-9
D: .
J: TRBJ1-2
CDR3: CASSSHPGVGGYTF

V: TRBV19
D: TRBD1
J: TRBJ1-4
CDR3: CASSDSYGTAFNEKLFF

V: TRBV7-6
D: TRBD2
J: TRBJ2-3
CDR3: CASSLELAGGTDTQYF

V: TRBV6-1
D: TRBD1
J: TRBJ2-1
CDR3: CASRTDRGSYNEQFF

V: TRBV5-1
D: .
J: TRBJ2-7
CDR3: CASSLEWGATNEQYF

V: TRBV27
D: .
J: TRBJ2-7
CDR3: CASRGSYEQYF

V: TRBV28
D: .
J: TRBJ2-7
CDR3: CASSTPGVGIESYEQYF

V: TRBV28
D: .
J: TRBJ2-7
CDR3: CASSKQVFAPHEQYF

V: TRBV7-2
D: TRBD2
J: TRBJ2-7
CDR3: CASSWTSGSYEQYF

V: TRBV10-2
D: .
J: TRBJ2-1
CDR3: CASSESFGGLNNEQFF

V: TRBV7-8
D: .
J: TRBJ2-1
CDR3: CASSFHHRSYNEQFF

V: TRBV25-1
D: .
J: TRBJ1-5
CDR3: CASSHSGQPQHF

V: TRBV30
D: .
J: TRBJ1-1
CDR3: CAWSTGHSLNTEAFF

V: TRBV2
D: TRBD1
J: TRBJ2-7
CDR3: CASSENPRGLYEQYF

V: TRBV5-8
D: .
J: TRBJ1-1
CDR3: CASSLLDRMNTEAFF

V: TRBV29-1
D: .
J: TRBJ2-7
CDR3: CSVEVPEDRPYEQYF

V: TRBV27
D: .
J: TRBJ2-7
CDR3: CASSLLGVDTPRFDEQYF

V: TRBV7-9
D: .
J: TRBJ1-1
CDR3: CASSLVPGDEAFF

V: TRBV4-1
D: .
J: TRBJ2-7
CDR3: CASSPGGGISYEQYF

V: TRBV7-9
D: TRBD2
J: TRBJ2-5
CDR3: CASSSRAGVGQETQYF

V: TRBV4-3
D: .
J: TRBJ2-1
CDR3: CASSQNPRIWRESSYNEQFF

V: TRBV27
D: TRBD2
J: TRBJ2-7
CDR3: CASSTSGSYEQYF

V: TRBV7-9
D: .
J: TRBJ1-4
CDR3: CASSTTRDSNEKLFF

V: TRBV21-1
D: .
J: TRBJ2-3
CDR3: CASSNGKRDTQYF

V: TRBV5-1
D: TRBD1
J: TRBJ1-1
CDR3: CASSFGPRGLNTEAFF

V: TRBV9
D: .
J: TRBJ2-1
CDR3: CASSVAGGWGVEQFF

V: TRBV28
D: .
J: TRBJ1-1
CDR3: CASSVPRGLNTEAFF

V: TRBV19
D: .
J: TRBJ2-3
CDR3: CASSITGFRQSSLSSTDTQYF

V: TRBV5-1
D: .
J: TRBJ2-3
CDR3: CASSLEGTDTQYF

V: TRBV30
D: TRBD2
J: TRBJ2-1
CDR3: CAWSVSSGLDEQFF

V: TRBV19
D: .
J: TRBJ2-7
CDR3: CASSSAGAGPHEQYF

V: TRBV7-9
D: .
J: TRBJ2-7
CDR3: CASSFTASVATPSPWEQYF

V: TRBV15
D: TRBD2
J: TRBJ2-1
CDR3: CATSSQREGVYNEQFF

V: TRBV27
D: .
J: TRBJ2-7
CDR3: CASSLAGLGLSYEQYF

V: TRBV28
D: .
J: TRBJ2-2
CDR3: CASSPIWGGAELFF

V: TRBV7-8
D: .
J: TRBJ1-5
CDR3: CASSPRPHRDQPQHF

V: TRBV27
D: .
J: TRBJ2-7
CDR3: CASSLSPTLYEQYF

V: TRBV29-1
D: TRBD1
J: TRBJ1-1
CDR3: CSVVSRDRGMNTEAFF

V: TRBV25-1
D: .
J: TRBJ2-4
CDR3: CASSEPDGNIQYF